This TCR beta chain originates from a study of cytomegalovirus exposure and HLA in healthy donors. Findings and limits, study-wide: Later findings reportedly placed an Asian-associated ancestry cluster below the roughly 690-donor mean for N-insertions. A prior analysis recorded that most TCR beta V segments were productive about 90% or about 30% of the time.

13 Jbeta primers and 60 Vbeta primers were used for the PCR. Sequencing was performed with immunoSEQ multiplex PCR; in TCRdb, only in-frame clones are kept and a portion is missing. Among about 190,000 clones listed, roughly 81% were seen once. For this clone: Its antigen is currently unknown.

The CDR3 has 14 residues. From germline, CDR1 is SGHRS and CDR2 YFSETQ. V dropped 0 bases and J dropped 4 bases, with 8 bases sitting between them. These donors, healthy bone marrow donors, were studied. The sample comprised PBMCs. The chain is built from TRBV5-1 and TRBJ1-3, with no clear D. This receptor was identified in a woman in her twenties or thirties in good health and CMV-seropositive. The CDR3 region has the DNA TGCGCCAGCAGCTTGGCCCCTGAGGGAAACACCATATATTTT. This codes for CASSLAPEGNTIYF.